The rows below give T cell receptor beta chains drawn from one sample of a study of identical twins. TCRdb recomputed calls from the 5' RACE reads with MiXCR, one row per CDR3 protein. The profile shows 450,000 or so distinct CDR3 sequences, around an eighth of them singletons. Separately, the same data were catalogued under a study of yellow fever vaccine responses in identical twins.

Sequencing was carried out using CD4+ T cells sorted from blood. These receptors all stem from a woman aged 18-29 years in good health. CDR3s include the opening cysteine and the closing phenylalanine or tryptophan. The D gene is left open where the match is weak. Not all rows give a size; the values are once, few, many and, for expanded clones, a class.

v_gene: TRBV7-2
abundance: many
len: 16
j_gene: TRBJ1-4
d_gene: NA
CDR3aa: CASSYKKGYSNEKLFF
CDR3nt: TGTGCCAGCAGCTATAAAAAAGGCTACTCTAATGAAAAACTGTTTTTT

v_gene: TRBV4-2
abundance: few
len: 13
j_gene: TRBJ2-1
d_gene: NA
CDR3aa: CASSQDEGSEQFF
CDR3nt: TGTGCCAGCAGCCAAGATGAGGGCAGTGAGCAGTTCTTC

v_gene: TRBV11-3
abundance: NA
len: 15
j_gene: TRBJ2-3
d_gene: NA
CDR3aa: CASSSDRGGRDTQYF
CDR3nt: TGTGCCAGCAGCTCAGACAGGGGAGGGAGAGATACGCAGTATTTT

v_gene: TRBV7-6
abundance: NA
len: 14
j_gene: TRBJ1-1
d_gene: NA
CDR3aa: CASSLRTMNTEAFF
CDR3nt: TGTGCCAGCAGCCTACGGACCATGAACACTGAAGCTTTCTTT

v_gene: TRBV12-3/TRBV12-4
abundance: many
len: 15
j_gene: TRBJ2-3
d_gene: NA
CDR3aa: CASSTTGTSTDTQYF
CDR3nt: TGTGCCAGCAGTACAACCGGGACATCCACAGATACGCAGTATTTT

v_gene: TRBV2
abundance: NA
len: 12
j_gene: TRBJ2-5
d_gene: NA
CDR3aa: CASNRDQETQYF
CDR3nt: TGTGCCAGCAACAGAGACCAAGAGACCCAGTACTTC

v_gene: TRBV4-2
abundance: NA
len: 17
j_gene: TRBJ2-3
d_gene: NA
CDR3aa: CASSQDGTRGLRDPQYF
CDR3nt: TGTGCCAGCAGCCAAGATGGGACAAGGGGACTTAGAGATCCGCAGTATTTT

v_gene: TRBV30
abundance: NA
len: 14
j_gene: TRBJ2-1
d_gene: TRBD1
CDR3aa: CAWSDRGSYNEQFF
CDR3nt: TGTGCCTGGAGTGACAGGGGTTCCTACAATGAGCAGTTCTTC

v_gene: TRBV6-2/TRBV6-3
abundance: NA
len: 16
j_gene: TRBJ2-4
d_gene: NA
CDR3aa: CASSYSTGRAKNIQYF
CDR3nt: TGTGCCAGCAGTTACTCGACTGGGAGGGCCAAAAACATTCAGTACTTC

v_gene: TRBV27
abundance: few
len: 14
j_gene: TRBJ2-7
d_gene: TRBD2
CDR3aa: CASRSRENLYEQYF
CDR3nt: TGTGCCAGCAGATCGCGGGAGAATCTCTACGAGCAGTACTTC

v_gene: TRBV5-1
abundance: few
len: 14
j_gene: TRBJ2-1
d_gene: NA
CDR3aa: CASILFPGSNEQFF
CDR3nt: TGCGCCAGCATCCTTTTTCCAGGTAGTAATGAGCAGTTCTTC

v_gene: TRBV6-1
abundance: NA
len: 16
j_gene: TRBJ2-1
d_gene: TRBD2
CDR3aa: CASSDPLAGGWNEQFF
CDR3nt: TGTGCCAGCAGTGACCCTCTAGCGGGAGGGTGGAATGAGCAGTTCTTC

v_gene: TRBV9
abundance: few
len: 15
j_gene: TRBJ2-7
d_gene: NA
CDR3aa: CASSVDATYSYEQYF
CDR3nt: TGTGCCAGCAGCGTAGACGCGACTTACTCCTACGAGCAGTACTTC

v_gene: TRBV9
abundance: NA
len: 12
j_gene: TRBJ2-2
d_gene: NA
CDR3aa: CASSVETGELFF
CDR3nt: TGTGCCAGCAGCGTAGAGACCGGGGAGCTGTTTTTT

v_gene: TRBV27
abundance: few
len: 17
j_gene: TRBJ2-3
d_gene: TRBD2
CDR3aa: CASSLGRRGGYADTQYF
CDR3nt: TGTGCCAGCAGTTTGGGCAGGCGGGGGGGCTATGCAGATACGCAGTATTTT

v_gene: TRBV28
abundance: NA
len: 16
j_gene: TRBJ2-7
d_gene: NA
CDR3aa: CASSSTAGSSSYEQYF
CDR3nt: TGTGCCAGCAGTTCGACCGCGGGCAGTAGCTCCTACGAGCAGTACTTC

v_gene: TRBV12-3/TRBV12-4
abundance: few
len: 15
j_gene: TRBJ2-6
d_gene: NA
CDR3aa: CASGWGVSGANVLTF
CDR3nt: TGTGCCAGCGGGTGGGGCGTCTCTGGGGCCAACGTCCTGACTTTC